The next 3 T cell receptor beta chains were all read from a single sample in a study of OX40 agonist ivuxolimab in advanced cancers. The table came from immunoSEQ multiplex PCR; TCRdb's copy has only in-frame clones and leaves some out. The sample lists 35,000 to 45,000 clones; around 92% were seen once. Sequencing used CD4+ or CD8+ T cells sorted from blood, obtained in a trial of the OX40 agonist ivuxolimab. The receptor source for this set is an adult with an advanced solid tumor such as melanoma, head and neck, liver or kidney cancer.

The chain combines TRBV14 with TRBJ2-7; maybe TRBD1 (6 bases). Germline V gene data show CDR1 as SGHDN and CDR2 as FVKESK. CDR3 length: 15 amino acids. Trimming shortened V by 0 bases and J by 2 bases, and 11 bases separated the two germline ends. As DNA, the CDR3 is TGTGCCAGCAGCCAAGACGGGAACAGGGCCTACGAGCAGTACTTC. Translated: CASSQDGNRAYEQYF.

The V and J genes are TRBV20-1 and TRBJ2-7; D call uncertain. CDR1 DFQATT and CDR2 SNEGSKA come from the germline V gene (reference sequence). This CDR3 spans 11 amino acids. The V end lost 3 bases, the J end lost 2 bases, and 5 bases lay between the germline ends. DNA for the CDR3: TGCAGTGCTAGCCTCACCTACGAGCAGTACTTC. Its protein is CSASLTYEQYF.

CDR3 sequence reads: CASSYSSSLAAGEQYF. The DNA of the CDR3 is TGTGCCAGCAGTTACTCGAGTTCGCTAGCGGCCGGGGAGCAGTACTTC. J is TRBJ2-7 and V is TRBV6-6, with 7 positions matching TRBD2. V was clipped by 0 bases and J by 7 bases; unmatched bases: 12. The CDR3 length is 16 residues. Germline CDR1 MNHNY, CDR2 SVGAGI (reference sequence).